The entry that follows covers one TCR beta chain sequence. Generated by immunoSEQ multiplex PCR, the TCRdb table keeps only in-frame clones and is missing some. This table has tens of thousands of clones, 83% appearing once. Losses at the gene ends were 5 bases for V and 0 bases for J; bases not matched to a gene: 6. Germline V gives CDR1 LNHDA, CDR2 SQIVND (reference sequence). This CDR3 comprises 16 residues. The sample originates from a study of ipilimumab plus nivolumab after autologous stem cell transplantation. Study background: The DLBCL cohort had primary refractory and relapsed disease, with 18-month progression-free survival of around 88% and 27%.

Ipilimumab, 1 mg/kg, started 14 to 28 days after autologous transplant. Dosing: nivolumab 3 mg/kg IV, weeks 1, 4, 7, 10, then every two weeks to week 26. This rearrangement joins TRBV19 to TRBJ1-2; 10 bases match TRBD1. The sequence came from a male donor with diffuse large B-cell lymphoma. The source was PBMCs, collected in a trial of ipilimumab plus nivolumab as post-transplant consolidation. The CDR3 DNA reads as TGTGCCAGTAGTCCACAGGGACAGGGGACTAACTATGGCTACACCTTC. Translated: CASSPQGQGTNYGYTF. The whole variable domain, filled in from reference TRBV19 and TRBJ1-2, reads DGGITQSPKYLFRKEGQNVTLSCEQNLNHDAMYWYRQDPGQGLRLIYYSQIVNDFQKGDIAEGYSVSREKKESFPLTVTSAQKNPTAFYLCASSPQGQGTNYGYTFGSGTRLTVV.